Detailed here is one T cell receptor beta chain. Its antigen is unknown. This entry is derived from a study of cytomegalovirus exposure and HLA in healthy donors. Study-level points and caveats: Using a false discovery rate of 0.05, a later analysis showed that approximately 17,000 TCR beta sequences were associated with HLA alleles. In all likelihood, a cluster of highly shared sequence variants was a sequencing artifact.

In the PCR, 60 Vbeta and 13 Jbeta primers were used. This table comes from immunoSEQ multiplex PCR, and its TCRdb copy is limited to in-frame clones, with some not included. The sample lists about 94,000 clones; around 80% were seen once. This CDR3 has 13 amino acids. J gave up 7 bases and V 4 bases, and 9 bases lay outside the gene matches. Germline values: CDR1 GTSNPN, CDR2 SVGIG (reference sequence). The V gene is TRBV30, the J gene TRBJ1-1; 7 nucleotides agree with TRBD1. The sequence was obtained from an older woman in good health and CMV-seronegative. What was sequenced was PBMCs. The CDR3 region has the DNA TGTGCCTGGATCGGGAGGGGGCGTCTTGAAGCTTTCTTT. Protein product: CAWIGRGRLEAFF. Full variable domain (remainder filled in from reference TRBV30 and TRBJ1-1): SQTIHQWPATLVQPVGSPLSLECTVEGTSNPNLYWYRQAAGRGLQLLFYSVGIGQISSEVPQNLSASRPQDRQFILSSKKLLLSDSGFYLCAWIGRGRLEAFFGQGTRLTVV.